This T cell receptor beta chain derives from a study of Ad26.COV2.S vaccination and SARS-CoV-2 variants. Data came from immunoSEQ multiplex PCR; TCRdb stores just in-frame clones and leaves some out. This table has roughly 500,000 clones, around nine tenths appearing once. Treatment described: 15 to 20 received Ad26.COV2.S at low or high dose, single or two shots; about 5 received placebo; per-sample allocation not given. Specimens were obtained on day 63 following the first vaccine or placebo injection. Germline CDR1 KGHSH, CDR2 LQKENI. This CDR3 has 13 residues. V was trimmed by 3 bases and J by 2 bases, leaving 7 bases between them.

V usage is TRBV18 and J usage is TRBJ1-1; D is unresolved. This specimen consisted of peripheral blood, obtained in a trial of Ad26.COV2.S vaccine versus placebo. This clonotype was sampled from a person aged 18-65 years who received the Ad26.COV2.S COVID-19 vaccine or a placebo. CDR3 in DNA: TGTGCCAGCTCACCCCTAATTAACACTGAAGCTTTCTTT. Translation: CASSPLINTEAFF. Using reference TRBV18 and TRBJ1-1 for the parts outside the CDR3, the full variable domain is NAGVMQNPRHLVRRRGQEARLRCSPMKGHSHVYWYRQLPEEGLKFMVYLQKENIIDESGMPKERFSAEFPKEGPSILRIQQVVRGDSAAYFCASSPLINTEAFFGQGTRLTVV.